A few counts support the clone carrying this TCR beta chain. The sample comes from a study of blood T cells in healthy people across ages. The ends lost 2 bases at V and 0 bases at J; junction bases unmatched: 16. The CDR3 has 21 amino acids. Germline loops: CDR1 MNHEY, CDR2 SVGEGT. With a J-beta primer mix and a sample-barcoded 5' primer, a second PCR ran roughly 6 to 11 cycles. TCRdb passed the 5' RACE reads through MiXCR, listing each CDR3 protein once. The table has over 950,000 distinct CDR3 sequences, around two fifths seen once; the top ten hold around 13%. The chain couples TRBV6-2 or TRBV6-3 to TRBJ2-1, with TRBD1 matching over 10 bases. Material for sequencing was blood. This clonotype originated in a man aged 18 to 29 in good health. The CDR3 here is CASSYLRTGGTQSNSYNEQFF. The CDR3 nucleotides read TGTGCCAGCAGTTACCTGCGGACAGGGGGAACCCAGTCTAACTCCTACAATGAGCAGTTCTTC.